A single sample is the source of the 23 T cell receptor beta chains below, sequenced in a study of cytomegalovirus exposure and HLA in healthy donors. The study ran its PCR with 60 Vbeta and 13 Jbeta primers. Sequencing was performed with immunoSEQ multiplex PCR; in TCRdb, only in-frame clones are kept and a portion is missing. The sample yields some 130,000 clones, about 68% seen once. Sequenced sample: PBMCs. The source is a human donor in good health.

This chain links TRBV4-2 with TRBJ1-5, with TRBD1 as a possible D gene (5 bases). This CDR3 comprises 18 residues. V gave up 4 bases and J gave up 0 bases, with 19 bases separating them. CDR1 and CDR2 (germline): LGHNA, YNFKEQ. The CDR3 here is CASSPRGTGAYSNQPQHF. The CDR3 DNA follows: TGTGCCAGCAGCCCCCGGGGGACCGGTGCCTATAGCAATCAGCCCCAGCATTTT.

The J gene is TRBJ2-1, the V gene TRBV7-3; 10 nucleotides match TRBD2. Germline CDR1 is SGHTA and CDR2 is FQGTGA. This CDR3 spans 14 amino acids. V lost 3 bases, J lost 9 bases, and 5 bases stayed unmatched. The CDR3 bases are TGTGCCAGCAGCTTTTCAGCGGGAGGGCGTGAGCAGTTCTTC. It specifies CASSFSAGGREQFF.

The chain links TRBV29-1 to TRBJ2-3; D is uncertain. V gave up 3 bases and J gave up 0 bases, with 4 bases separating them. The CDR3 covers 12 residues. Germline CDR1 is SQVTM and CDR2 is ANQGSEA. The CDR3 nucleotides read TGCAGCGTTGAGTCTAGCACAGATACGCAGTATTTT. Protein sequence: CSVESSTDTQYF.

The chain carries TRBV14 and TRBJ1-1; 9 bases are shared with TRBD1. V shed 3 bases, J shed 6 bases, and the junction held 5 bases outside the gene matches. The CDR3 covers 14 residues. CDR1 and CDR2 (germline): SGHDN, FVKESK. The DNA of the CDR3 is TGTGCCAGCAGCCAGGGGACAGGGCGGGCTGAAGCTTTCTTT. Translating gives CASSQGTGRAEAFF. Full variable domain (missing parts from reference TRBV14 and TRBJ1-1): EAGVTQFPSHSVIEKGQTVTLRCDPISGHDNLYWYRRVMGKEIKFLLHFVKESKQDESGMPNNRFLAERTGGTYSTLKVQPAELEDSGVYFCASSQGTGRAEAFFGQGTRLTVV.

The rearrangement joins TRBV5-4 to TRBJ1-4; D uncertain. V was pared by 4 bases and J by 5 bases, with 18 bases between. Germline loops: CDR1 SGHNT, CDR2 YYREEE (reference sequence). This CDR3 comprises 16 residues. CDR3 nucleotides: TGTGCCAGCAGCGACGTAGAGGGCATTGGGAATGAAAAACTGTTTTTT. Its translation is CASSDVEGIGNEKLFF.

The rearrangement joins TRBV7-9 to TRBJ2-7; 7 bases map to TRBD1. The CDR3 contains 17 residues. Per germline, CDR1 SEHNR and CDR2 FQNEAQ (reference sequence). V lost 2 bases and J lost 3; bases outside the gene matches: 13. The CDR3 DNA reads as TGTGCCAGCAGCTTAATCGCCCGGGACAGTTCCCTCTACGAGCAGTACTTC. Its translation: CASSLIARDSSLYEQYF.

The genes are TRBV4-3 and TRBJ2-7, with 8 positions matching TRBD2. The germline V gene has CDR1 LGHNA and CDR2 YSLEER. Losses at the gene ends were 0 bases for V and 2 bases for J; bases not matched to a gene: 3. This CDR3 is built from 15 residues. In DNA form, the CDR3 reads TGCGCCAGCAGCCAAGAAACTAGCGGAACCTACGAGCAGTACTTC. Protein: CASSQETSGTYEQYF.

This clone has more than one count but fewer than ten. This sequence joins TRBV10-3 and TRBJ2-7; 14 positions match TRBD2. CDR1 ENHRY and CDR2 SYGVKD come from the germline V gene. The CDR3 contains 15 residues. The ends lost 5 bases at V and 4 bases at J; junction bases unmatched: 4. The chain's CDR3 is CAISPGLAGGYEQYF. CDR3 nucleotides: TGTGCCATCAGTCCCGGACTAGCGGGAGGATACGAGCAGTACTTC.

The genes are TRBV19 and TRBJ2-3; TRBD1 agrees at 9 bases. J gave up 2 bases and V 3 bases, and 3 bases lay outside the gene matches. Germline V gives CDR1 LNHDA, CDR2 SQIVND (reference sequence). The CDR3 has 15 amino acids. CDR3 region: CASSIRDRDTDTQYF. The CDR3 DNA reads TGTGCCAGTAGTATCCGGGACAGGGACACAGATACGCAGTATTTT.

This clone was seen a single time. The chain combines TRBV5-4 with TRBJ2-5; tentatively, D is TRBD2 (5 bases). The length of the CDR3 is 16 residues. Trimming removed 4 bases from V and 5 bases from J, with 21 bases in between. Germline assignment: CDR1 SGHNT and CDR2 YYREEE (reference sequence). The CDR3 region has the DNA TGTGCCAGCAGCCCCTCGTTAAGGGTCCGCGGGGAGACCCAGTACTTC. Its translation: CASSPSLRVRGETQYF.

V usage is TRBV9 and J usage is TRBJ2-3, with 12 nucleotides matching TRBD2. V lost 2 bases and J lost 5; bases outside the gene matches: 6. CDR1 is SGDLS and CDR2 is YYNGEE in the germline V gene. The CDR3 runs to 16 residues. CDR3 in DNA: TGTGCCAGCAGCGTGCTAGCGGGAGGGCCCGGAGATACGCAGTATTTT. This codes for CASSVLAGGPGDTQYF. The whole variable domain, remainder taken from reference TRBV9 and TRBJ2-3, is DSGVTQTPKHLITATGQRVTLRCSPRSGDLSVYWYQQSLDQGLQFLIQYYNGEERAKGNILERFSAQQFPDLHSELNLSSLELGDSALYFCASSVLAGGPGDTQYFGPGTRLTVL.

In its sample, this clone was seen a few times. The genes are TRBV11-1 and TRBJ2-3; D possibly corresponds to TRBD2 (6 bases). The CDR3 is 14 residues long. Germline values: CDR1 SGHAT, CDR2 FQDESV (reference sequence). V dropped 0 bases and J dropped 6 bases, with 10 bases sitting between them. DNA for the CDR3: TGTGCCAGCAGCTTAGCGGGGGGAAGGGATACGCAGTATTTT. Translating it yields CASSLAGGRDTQYF.

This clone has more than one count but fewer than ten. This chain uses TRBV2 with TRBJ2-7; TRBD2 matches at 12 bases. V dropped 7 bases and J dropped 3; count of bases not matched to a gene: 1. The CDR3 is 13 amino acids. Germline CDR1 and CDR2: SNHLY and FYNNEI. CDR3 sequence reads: CASMGLAGYEQYF. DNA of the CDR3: TGTGCCAGCATGGGACTAGCGGGCTACGAGCAGTACTTC. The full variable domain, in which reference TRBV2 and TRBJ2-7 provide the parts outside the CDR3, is EPEVTQTPSHQVTQMGQEVILRCVPISNHLYFYWYRQILGQKVEFLVSFYNNEISEKSEIFDDQFSVERPDGSNFTLKIRSTKLEDSAMYFCASMGLAGYEQYFGPGTRLTVT.

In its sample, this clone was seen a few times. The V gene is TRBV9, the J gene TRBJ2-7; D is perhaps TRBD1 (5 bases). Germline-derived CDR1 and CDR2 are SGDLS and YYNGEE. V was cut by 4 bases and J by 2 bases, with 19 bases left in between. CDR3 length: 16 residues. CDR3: CASSPAGPGIPYEQYF. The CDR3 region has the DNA TGTGCCAGCAGCCCTGCCGGGCCAGGGATCCCCTACGAGCAGTACTTC.

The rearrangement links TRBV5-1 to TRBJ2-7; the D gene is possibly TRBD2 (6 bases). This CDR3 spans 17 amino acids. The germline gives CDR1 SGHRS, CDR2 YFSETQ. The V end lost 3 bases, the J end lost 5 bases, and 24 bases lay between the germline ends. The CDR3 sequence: CASSSRVTGDYGDEQYF. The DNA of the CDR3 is TGCGCCAGCAGCTCCCGGGTCACGGGGGATTATGGGGACGAGCAGTACTTC.

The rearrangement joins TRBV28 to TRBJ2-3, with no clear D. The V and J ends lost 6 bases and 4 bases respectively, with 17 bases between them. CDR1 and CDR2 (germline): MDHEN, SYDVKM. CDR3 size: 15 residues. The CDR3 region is CASSSLLENPDTQYF. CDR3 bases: TGTGCCAGCAGCTCACTCCTAGAAAATCCAGATACGCAGTATTTT.

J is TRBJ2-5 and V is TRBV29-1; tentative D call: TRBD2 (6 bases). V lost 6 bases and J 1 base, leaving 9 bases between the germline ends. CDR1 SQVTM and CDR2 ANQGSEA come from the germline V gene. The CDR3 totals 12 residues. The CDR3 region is CSVGDFQETQYF. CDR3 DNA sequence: TGCAGCGTGGGGGACTTCCAAGAGACCCAGTACTTC.

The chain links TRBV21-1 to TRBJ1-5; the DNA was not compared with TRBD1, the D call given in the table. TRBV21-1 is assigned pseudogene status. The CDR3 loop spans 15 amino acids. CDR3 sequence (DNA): TGTGCCAGCAGCAGAAGAGGGACAGAGAATCAGCCCCAGCATTTT. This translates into CASSRRGTENQPQHF.

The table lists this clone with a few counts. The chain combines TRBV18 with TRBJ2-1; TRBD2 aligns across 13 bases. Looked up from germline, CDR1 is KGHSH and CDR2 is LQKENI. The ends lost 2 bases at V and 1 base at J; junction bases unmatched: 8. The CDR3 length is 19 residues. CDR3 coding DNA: TGTGCCAGCTCACCAATGGGACTAGCGGGAAGCGGTTCCTACAATGAGCAGTTCTTC. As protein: CASSPMGLAGSGSYNEQFF.

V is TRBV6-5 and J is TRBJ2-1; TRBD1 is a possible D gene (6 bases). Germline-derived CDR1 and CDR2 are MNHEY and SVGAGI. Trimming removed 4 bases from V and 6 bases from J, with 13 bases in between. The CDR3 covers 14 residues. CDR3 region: CASSSTGHGNEQFF. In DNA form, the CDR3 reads TGTGCCAGCAGTTCTACGGGACATGGCAATGAGCAGTTCTTC.

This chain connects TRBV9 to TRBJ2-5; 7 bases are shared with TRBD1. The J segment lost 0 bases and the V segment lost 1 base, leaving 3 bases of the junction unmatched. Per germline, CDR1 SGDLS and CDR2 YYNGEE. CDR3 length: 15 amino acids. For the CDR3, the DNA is TGTGCCAGCAGCGTACGGGACAGATACCAAGAGACCCAGTACTTC. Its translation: CASSVRDRYQETQYF.

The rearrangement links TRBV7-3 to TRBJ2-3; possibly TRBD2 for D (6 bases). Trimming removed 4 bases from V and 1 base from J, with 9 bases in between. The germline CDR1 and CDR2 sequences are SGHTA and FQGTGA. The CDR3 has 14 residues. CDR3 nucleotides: TGTGCCAGCAGCTCCCGACTAGGCACAGATACGCAGTATTTT. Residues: CASSSRLGTDTQYF.

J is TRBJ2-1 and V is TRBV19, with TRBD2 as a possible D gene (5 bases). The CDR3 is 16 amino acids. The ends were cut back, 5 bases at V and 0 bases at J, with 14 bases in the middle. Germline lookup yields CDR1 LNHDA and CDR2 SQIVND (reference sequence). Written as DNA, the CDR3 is TGTGCCAGTAGTTCCTCCGGGGAAGCCTCCTACAATGAGCAGTTCTTC. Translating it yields CASSSSGEASYNEQFF.